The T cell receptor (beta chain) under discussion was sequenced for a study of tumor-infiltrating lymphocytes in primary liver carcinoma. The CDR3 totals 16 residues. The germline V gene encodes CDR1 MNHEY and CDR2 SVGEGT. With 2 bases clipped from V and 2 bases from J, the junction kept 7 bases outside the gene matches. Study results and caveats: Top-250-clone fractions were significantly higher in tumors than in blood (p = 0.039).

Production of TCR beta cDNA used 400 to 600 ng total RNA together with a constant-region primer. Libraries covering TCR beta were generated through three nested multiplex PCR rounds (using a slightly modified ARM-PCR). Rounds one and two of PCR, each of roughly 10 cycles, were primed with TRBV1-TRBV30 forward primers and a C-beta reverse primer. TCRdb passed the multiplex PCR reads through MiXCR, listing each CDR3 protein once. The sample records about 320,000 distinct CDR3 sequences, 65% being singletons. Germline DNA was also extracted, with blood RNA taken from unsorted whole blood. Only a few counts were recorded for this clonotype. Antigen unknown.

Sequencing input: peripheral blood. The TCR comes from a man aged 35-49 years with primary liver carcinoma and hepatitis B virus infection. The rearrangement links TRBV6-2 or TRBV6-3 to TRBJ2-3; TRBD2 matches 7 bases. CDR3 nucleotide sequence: TGTGCCAGCAGTTACCCCGCTAGCGGTATCACAGATACGCAGTATTTT. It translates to CASSYPASGITDTQYF.